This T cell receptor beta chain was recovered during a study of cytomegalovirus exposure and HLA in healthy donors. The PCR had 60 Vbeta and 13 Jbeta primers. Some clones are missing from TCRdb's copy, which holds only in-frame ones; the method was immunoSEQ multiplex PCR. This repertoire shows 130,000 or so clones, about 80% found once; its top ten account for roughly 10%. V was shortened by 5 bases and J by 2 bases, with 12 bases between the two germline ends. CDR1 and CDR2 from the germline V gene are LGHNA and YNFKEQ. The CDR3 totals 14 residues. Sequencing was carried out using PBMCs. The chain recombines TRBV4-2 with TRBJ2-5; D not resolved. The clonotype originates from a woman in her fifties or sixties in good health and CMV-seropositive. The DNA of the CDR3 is TGTGCCAGCAGCACTCAAGACACACAAGAGACCCAGTACTTC. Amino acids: CASSTQDTQETQYF.